This TCR beta chain was sequenced during a study of cytomegalovirus exposure and HLA in healthy donors. Points from the study as a whole: There were several of the most significant clusters that appeared linked to common viral pathogens in a later analysis. The classifier, whose performance was assessed in both the original and validation cohorts, reportedly diagnosed cytomegalovirus status with high specificity and sensitivity.

Donors in the study were healthy people who gave bone marrow. Nominally healthy donors provided the samples, though records likely missed some immune exposures. Researchers ran the PCR with 60 Vbeta and 13 Jbeta primers. Libraries were prepared by immunoSEQ multiplex PCR; TCRdb keeps only in-frame clonotypes and omits some of them. Among around 180,000 clones listed, just under 80% were seen once. Notes on this clone: The antigen is not known.

Sample: PBMCs. This clonotype was obtained from a woman between 50 and 59 years old in good health and CMV-seropositive.

The DNA of the CDR3 is TGTGCCAGCAGCTTTATTACGGGGGGCCTTTCCAAAAACATTCAGTACTTC. Residues: CASSFITGGLSKNIQYF. V is TRBV5-6 and J is TRBJ2-4; perhaps TRBD2 as D (7 bases). CDR1 is SGHDT and CDR2 is YYEEEE in the germline V gene. V was cut by 2 bases and J by 2 bases, with 17 bases left in between. The CDR3 loop spans 17 amino acids.